Below are 9 T cell receptor beta chains sequenced from a single sample in a study of T-cell reconstitution after alpha-beta-depleted transplantation in children. The TCRbeta library incorporated unique molecular identifiers. TCRdb ran MiXCR on the PCR reads and lists one entry per CDR3 protein. This table holds approximately 520,000 distinct CDR3 sequences, roughly 11% found once. The source was PBMCs, mostly from graft donor cells, collected 180 days after TCRalphabeta/CD19-depleted stem cell transplant. The receptor set was obtained from a female patient aged 2-15 years who had a stem cell transplant for aplastic anemia, so the T cells may come from the graft donor.

The chain combines TRBV10-3 with TRBJ2-7, with 7 bases that match TRBD1. Germline V CDR1 and CDR2: ENHRY, SYGVKD. Trimming cost V 6 bases and J 2 bases; bases outside gene matches: 7. There are 14 residues in the CDR3. CDR3 region: CAIRAGTETYEQYF. The CDR3 DNA follows: TGTGCCATCAGAGCCGGGACAGAGACCTACGAGCAGTACTTC.

This clonotype was detected only a few times. The J gene is TRBJ2-1, the V gene TRBV19; 11 bases align to TRBD2. CDR1 is LNHDA and CDR2 is SQIVND in the germline V gene (reference sequence). This CDR3 comprises 16 residues. Trimming removed 4 bases from V and 2 bases from J; junction bases left unmatched: 4. The CDR3 sequence is CASSKTSGIPYNEQFF. Written as DNA, the CDR3 is TGTGCCAGTAGTAAGACTAGCGGGATACCCTACAATGAGCAGTTCTTC.

The V gene is TRBV24-1, the J gene TRBJ2-3; D possibly matches TRBD1 or TRBD2 (5 bases each). CDR1 and CDR2 from the germline V gene are KGHDR and SFDVKD. Trimming took off 6 bases at V and 2 bases at J, with 20 bases between the two ends. The CDR3 is 17 residues long. The CDR3 is CATSLKGDGGLTDTQYF. CDR3 bases: TGTGCCACCAGTCTAAAAGGGGACGGAGGCCTCACAGATACGCAGTATTTT.

This clonotype has more than one count but fewer than ten. V usage is TRBV11-3 and J usage is TRBJ2-1; no firm D call. The germline gives CDR1 SGHNT, CDR2 YENEEA. The CDR3 length is 14 residues. The germline V and J ends were trimmed by 5 bases and 5 bases, with 13 bases remaining between them. The CDR3 protein is CASSPFPGNNEQFF. As DNA, the CDR3 is TGTGCCAGCAGCCCGTTCCCGGGTAACAATGAGCAGTTCTTC.

With respect to this clonotype: Its ends do not fully match the called genes, so a read error is possible. The V gene is TRBV9, the J gene TRBJ2-3, with D unclear. The germline gives CDR1 SGDLS, CDR2 YYNGEE. CDR3 length: 14 residues. CDR3 region: CASSGDFSTDTRYF. The CDR3 nucleotides are TGTGCCAGCAGCGGTGACTTCAGCACAGATACGCGGTATTTT.

This rearrangement joins TRBV28 to TRBJ2-7, with D perhaps matching TRBD1 (6 bases). Germline loops: CDR1 MDHEN, CDR2 SYDVKM. Trimming took off 6 bases at V and 3 bases at J, with 30 bases between the two ends. The CDR3 is 19 residues long. CDR3 in DNA: TGTGCCAGCAGCATCCCCCCCGGGACACCCAGTAGCGAATACTACGAGCAGTACTTC. Amino acids: CASSIPPGTPSSEYYEQYF.

This clonotype was counted between two and nine times. The chain recombines TRBV11-3 with TRBJ2-3; tentatively, D is TRBD1 (5 bases). Germline-derived CDR1 and CDR2 are SGHNT and YENEEA. Trimming pared 2 bases from V and 2 bases from J, leaving 11 bases between. This CDR3 comprises 15 residues. The CDR3 protein is CASSLQGRPTDTQYF. Here the CDR3 DNA reads TGTGCCAGCAGCTTACAGGGTCGCCCCACAGATACGCAGTATTTT. The variable domain in full, completed from reference TRBV11-3 and TRBJ2-3, reads EAGVVQSPRYKIIEKKQPVAFWCNPISGHNTLYWYLQNLGQGPELLIRYENEEAVDDSQLPKDRFSAERLKGVDSTLKIQPAELGDSAVYLCASSLQGRPTDTQYFGPGTRLTVL.

J is TRBJ2-3 and V is TRBV12-3 or TRBV12-4; the D gene is possibly TRBD1 (6 bases). Trimming cost V 2 bases and J 5 bases, with 17 bases left between them. There are 16 residues in the CDR3. The CDR3 loop is CASSLLQGPPLDTQYF. CDR3 coding DNA: TGTGCCAGCAGTTTACTTCAGGGGCCCCCCTTAGATACGCAGTATTTT.

The chain couples TRBV4-3 to TRBJ2-1; D is uncertain. CDR3 length: 15 residues. V was trimmed by 4 bases and J by 6 bases, leaving 16 bases between them. CDR1 is LGHNA and CDR2 is YSLEER in the germline V gene. CDR3 nucleotide sequence: TGCGCCAGCAGCCCCCGAATCTGGGGAAGCAATGAGCAGTTCTTC. Translated: CASSPRIWGSNEQFF.